This T cell receptor beta chain is from a study of beta chain features in type 1 diabetes. This CDR3 has 16 residues. The V end was cut by 0 bases, the J end by 0 bases, with 10 bases between. In germline, CDR1 is SEHNR, CDR2 FQNEAQ (reference sequence). Sequencing targeted expressed TCRB transcripts, as all isolated RNA had been reverse transcribed. Sequenced by immunoSEQ multiplex PCR; TCRdb stores in-frame clones only, minus some. The sample lists about 130,000 clones, nearly 9.5% occurring once. In its sample, this clone was seen a few times. The gene calls are TRBV7-9 and TRBJ2-3; the D is unclear. The sequence came from a man between 18 and 29 years old in good health. Sequencing was carried out using central memory CD4+ T cells from blood. DNA for the CDR3: TGTGCCAGCAGCTTAGCGCCCCGGGTCAGCACAGATACGCAGTATTTT. Translated, it gives CASSLAPRVSTDTQYF.